These T cell receptor beta chains were read from a single sample in a study of OX40 agonist ivuxolimab in advanced cancers. TCRdb's copy holds only in-frame clones and misses some; the assay was immunoSEQ multiplex PCR. This sample has 75,000 to 90,000 clones, with around nine tenths found just once. Sequenced material: CD4+ or CD8+ T cells sorted from blood, taken in a trial of the OX40 agonist ivuxolimab. All receptors derive from an adult with an advanced solid tumor such as melanoma, head and neck, liver or kidney cancer. The CDR3 runs from the conserved cysteine through the conserved F or W. A D gene is named only where the DNA matches it firmly. Not every row has a clone size; where given, it reads once, few, many or a size class.

V	J	size	D	DNA	CDR3
TRBV11-2	TRBJ2-2	NA	NA	TGTGCCAGCAGCTCCCGCGTCCCCAACACCGGGGAGCTGTTTTTT	CASSSRVPNTGELFF
TRBV28	TRBJ2-5	NA	TRBD2	TGTGCCAGCAGATCCGCGGGAGGGGGGCGCCAAGAGACCCAGTACTTC	CASRSAGGGRQETQYF
TRBV7-2	TRBJ2-5	NA	TRBD2	TGTGCCAGTGGACCAAGACTAGCGGGGACTCAAGAGACCCAGTACTTC	CASGPRLAGTQETQYF
TRBV19	TRBJ2-3	NA	NA	TGTGCCAGTAGTATGATGTCAGGCACAGATACGCAGTATTTT	CASSMMSGTDTQYF
TRBV7-2	TRBJ1-2	NA	NA	TGTGCCAGCAGCCCGAGCGTGGGGGGCTACACCTTC	CASSPSVGGYTF
TRBV6-6	TRBJ1-2	NA	NA	TGTGCCAGCAGAGTTCCAGGGTACTATGGCTACACCTTC	CASRVPGYYGYTF
TRBV19	TRBJ2-6	once	TRBD1	TGTGCCAGTAGTATTACAGGGGGCACTGGGGCCAACGTCCTGACTTTC	CASSITGGTGANVLTF
TRBV19	TRBJ2-4	NA	TRBD1	TGTGCCAGTAGTATAGCATTGACAGGGGGTTCAGTCAAAAACATTCAGTACTTC	CASSIALTGGSVKNIQYF
TRBV19	TRBJ2-7	NA	TRBD1	TGTGCCAGTAGTACGACCGGGACAGGGCAATACGAGCAGTACTTC	CASSTTGTGQYEQYF
TRBV7-2	TRBJ1-4	NA	NA	TGTGCCAGCAGCTTAAATAGGGGGGTTAATGAAAAACTGTTTTTT	CASSLNRGVNEKLFF
TRBV18	TRBJ2-7	NA	TRBD2	TGTGCCAGCGAAGGGACTAGCGGGAATCGAAATAGCTACGAGCAGTACTTC	CASEGTSGNRNSYEQYF
TRBV7-2	TRBJ2-2	NA	NA	TGTGCCAGCAGCCCCGGGACCTCAGCGATCGGGGAGCTGTTTTTT	CASSPGTSAIGELFF
TRBV6-5	TRBJ1-2	few	NA	TGTGCCAGCAGTTCGCCCGGGGGAGGCGGTGGCTACACCTTC	CASSSPGGGGGYTF
TRBV11-3	TRBJ2-4	NA	NA	TGTGCCAGCAGCCCCCTGGTAGCCAAAAACATTCAGTACTTC	CASSPLVAKNIQYF
TRBV6-1	TRBJ2-3	NA	TRBD2	TGTGCCAGCAGTGAAGGTGGCGCGGGAGTGGATACGCAGTATTTT	CASSEGGAGVDTQYF
TRBV7-8	TRBJ2-1	NA	TRBD2	TGTGCCAGCAGCTTAGGGTCAATAACGGGAGGTGAGCAGTTCTTC	CASSLGSITGGEQFF
TRBV18	TRBJ2-7	NA	TRBD2	TGTGCCAGCTCGTCCGGGACTAGCGGGATCGAGTACGAGCAGTACTTC	CASSSGTSGIEYEQYF
TRBV15	TRBJ2-7	NA	NA	TGTGCCACCAGCAGGCCCTCATACGAGCAGTACTTC	CATSRPSYEQYF
TRBV7-2	TRBJ2-4	NA	TRBD1	TGTGCCAGCAGCACCGACGGGACAGGGGGACTGCAGTACTTC	CASSTDGTGGLQYF
TRBV19	TRBJ2-7	NA	NA	TGTGCCAGTAGTATTTTGGGCGCCATGAACTACGAGCAGTACTTC	CASSILGAMNYEQYF
TRBV30	TRBJ2-7	NA	NA	TGTGCCTGGAGTTCCTCGTACGAGCAGTACTTC	CAWSSSYEQYF
TRBV5-1	TRBJ2-1	few	NA	TGCGCCAGCAGCTTGGGCGCGATTAACGAGCAGTTCTTC	CASSLGAINEQFF
TRBV14	TRBJ2-7	once	NA	TGTGCCAGCAGCCAAGATGTGGCCAGGGGACGGGACGAGCAGTACTTC	CASSQDVARGRDEQYF
TRBV28	TRBJ2-3	NA	TRBD2	TGTGCCAGCAGTTTCGCGGGAGCTACAGTGAATACGCAGTATTTT	CASSFAGATVNTQYF
TRBV18	TRBJ2-7	NA	NA	TGTGCCAGCTCCCCTCACCAGGGTACCTCCTACGAGCAGTACTTC	CASSPHQGTSYEQYF
TRBV29-1	TRBJ2-1	NA	NA	TGCAGCGTTGAAGTCCCGGGAATACCCAATGAGCAGTTCTTC	CSVEVPGIPNEQFF
TRBV2	TRBJ2-3	NA	NA	TGTGCCAGCAGTTTCAGACAGGCTAGCACAGATACGCAGTATTTT	CASSFRQASTDTQYF
TRBV5-5	TRBJ1-2	NA	NA	TGTGCCAGCAGCTTGGGGGGCTACGGAGCTAACTATGGCTACACCTTC	CASSLGGYGANYGYTF
TRBV14	TRBJ1-1	NA	TRBD1	TGTGCCAGCAGCCACACAGGGGGCCGGACTGAAGCTTTCTTT	CASSHTGGRTEAFF
TRBV5-1	TRBJ2-5	NA	NA	TGCGCCAGCAGCTTGGCCGTTGGGGCCCAAGAGACCCAGTACTTC	CASSLAVGAQETQYF
TRBV10-1	TRBJ2-1	NA	NA	TGCGCCAGCAGTGCCCGAACTGGGTCCTACAATGAGCAGTTCTTC	CASSARTGSYNEQFF
TRBV7-2	TRBJ1-2	NA	NA	TGTGCCAGCAGCCCCTACCGGGAGAACTATGGCTACACCTTC	CASSPYRENYGYTF
TRBV19	TRBJ1-5	NA	NA	TGTGCCAGTAGTATTGGAGGGCCTCTCAATCAGCCCCAGCATTTT	CASSIGGPLNQPQHF
TRBV7-6	TRBJ1-4	NA	TRBD1	TGTGCCAGCAGCCCGACAGGGACTAATGAAAAACTGTTTTTT	CASSPTGTNEKLFF
TRBV7-2	TRBJ1-2	NA	NA	TGTGCCAGCAGCCCTCCGGCCCCCAACCCCTATGGCTACACCTTC	CASSPPAPNPYGYTF
TRBV28	TRBJ1-2	NA	NA	TGTGCCAGCAGTAATTCAGGGGTGAGAGGCTACACCTTC	CASSNSGVRGYTF
TRBV29-1	TRBJ2-5	NA	TRBD2	TGCAGCGTCACTAGCGGGAGTAAAGAGACCCAGTACTTC	CSVTSGSKETQYF
TRBV25-1	TRBJ2-1	NA	NA	TGTGCCAGCAGTGAAATTGGGTACAATGAGCAGTTCTTC	CASSEIGYNEQFF
TRBV2	TRBJ1-3	few	NA	TGTGCCAGCAGTGGAGACATCTCTGGAAACACCATATATTTT	CASSGDISGNTIYF
TRBV9	TRBJ2-1	NA	TRBD2	TGTGCCAGCAGCGTAGGCGGGACTAGCTTCTACAATGAGCAGTTCTTC	CASSVGGTSFYNEQFF
TRBV5-6	TRBJ2-2	NA	NA	TGTGCCAGCAGCTTTTCAGAAACCGGGGAGCTGTTTTTT	CASSFSETGELFF
TRBV7-8	TRBJ2-3	NA	TRBD2	TGTGCCAGCAGCTCCAACCTAGCGGGGCGCACAGATACGCAGTATTTT	CASSSNLAGRTDTQYF
TRBV7-9	TRBJ2-3	NA	NA	TGTGCCAGCAGCTCCAAGCCAGATACGCAGTATTTT	CASSSKPDTQYF
TRBV7-2	TRBJ2-1	NA	TRBD1	TGTGCCAGCAGCCTATTCACAGGGGGCGCCGAGCAGTTCTTC	CASSLFTGGAEQFF
TRBV7-9	TRBJ2-2	NA	NA	TGTGCCAGCAGCTTCGACGGGTCTGGAAGGGAGCTGTTTTTT	CASSFDGSGRELFF